This record concerns one TCR beta chain sequence. Antigen unknown. This specimen belongs to a study of T cells after yellow fever vaccination. Study results and limitations: Only a minor proportion of clonotypes was detected across both CD4 and CD8 compartments. Subsequent to the booster, the majority of primary-vaccination clones reappeared (under 98% CD4, around 85% CD8).

This CDR3 contains 11 residues. Germline CDR1 and CDR2: SNHLY and FYNNEI. V was shortened by 3 bases and J by 8 bases, with 5 bases between the two germline ends. The 5'RACE template-switching step produced TCR cDNA and added a universal primer site and UMIs. TCRdb redid the calling of the 5' RACE reads with MiXCR, one entry per CDR3 protein. The table lists some 69,000 distinct CDR3 sequences, approximately 5% of them singletons. The source was CD4+ T cells sorted from PBMCs, collected more than 14 days after the first yellow fever vaccination. The chain recombines TRBV2 with TRBJ2-1; no definite D call. The origin of this receptor is a man younger than 35 who received the YFV17D yellow fever vaccine. For the CDR3, the DNA is TGTGCCAGCAGTGATAGGGATGAGCAGTTCTTC. Residues: CASSDRDEQFF.